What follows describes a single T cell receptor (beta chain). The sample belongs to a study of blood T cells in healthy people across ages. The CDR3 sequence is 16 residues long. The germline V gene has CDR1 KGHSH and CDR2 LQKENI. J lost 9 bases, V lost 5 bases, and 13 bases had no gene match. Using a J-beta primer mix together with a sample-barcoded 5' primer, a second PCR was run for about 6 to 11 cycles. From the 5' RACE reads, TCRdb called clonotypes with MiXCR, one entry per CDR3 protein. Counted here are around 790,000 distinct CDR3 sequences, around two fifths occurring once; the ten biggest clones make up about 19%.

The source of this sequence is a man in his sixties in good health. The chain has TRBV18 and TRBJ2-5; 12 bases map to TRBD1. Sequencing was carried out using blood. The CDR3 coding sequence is TGTGCCAGCTCATCTACCGGGACAGGGGGCCCGAGGGCCCAGTACTTC. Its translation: CASSSTGTGGPRAQYF.